The 24 T cell receptor beta chains in this list originate from one sample, sequenced in a study of T cell repertoires in cytomegalovirus infection (dated by TCRdb to between 2019 and 2020). Sequencing relied on an Illumina HiSeq 1500. TCRdb itself trimmed the public reads at Q25 with fastp, ran MiXCR and retained productive beta chains. When rows share a CDR3 protein, they turn into one entry using the most common DNA and genes. In this sample the table shows about 260,000 distinct CDR3 sequences, around 9% of which occur a single time. The top ten clonotypes cover roughly 16% of the sample. The sample consisted of PBMCs. The origin of the receptors is a human donor in good health (CMV status not recorded). Some clones in this sample may be carry-over from other donors' samples.

This clonotype was recorded many times. The rearrangement links TRBV7-2 to TRBJ1-3; no definite D call. This CDR3 is 15 amino acids long. The germline gives CDR1 SGHTA, CDR2 FQGNSA. The germline V and J ends were trimmed by 1 base and 4 bases, with 11 bases remaining between them. The CDR3, as DNA: TGTGCCAGCAGCTTAGTCTCCCATTTCGGAAACACCATATATTTT. Protein sequence: CASSLVSHFGNTIYF.

This clonotype appeared many times. The chain carries TRBV7-2 and TRBJ2-3; possibly TRBD1 for D (5 bases). The length of the CDR3 is 16 residues. Trimming removed 1 base from V and 4 bases from J, with 15 bases in between. Looked up from germline, CDR1 is SGHTA and CDR2 is FQGNSA. The CDR3 DNA reads as TGTGCCAGCAGCTTAGAGCCAGGGCCCACATCAGATACGCAGTATTTT. This codes for CASSLEPGPTSDTQYF.

This clonotype was counted between two and nine times. The V call is TRBV19, the J call TRBJ1-5, with 7 positions matching TRBD1. The CDR3 extends over 16 amino acids. CDR1 is LNHDA, CDR2 SQIVND, per germline (reference sequence). J was trimmed by 0 bases and V by 5 bases; bases with no gene match: 7. The CDR3 region has the DNA TGTGCCAGTAGTCCGACACAGGGGCGTAGCAATCAGCCCCAGCATTTT. Residues: CASSPTQGRSNQPQHF.

This clonotype was recorded many times. The chain combines TRBV6-2 or TRBV6-3 with TRBJ2-1; tentative D call: TRBD2 (5 bases). The CDR3 has 15 residues. Germline assignment: CDR1 MNHEY and CDR2 SVGEGT. Deletions cut 6 bases from V and 0 bases from J, with 12 bases between. Here the CDR3 DNA reads TGTGCCAGCAGGCGGGCCGCCAGCTCCTACAATGAGCAGTTCTTC. Protein: CASRRAASSYNEQFF.

At least ten counts were recorded for this clonotype. This chain joins TRBV7-2 and TRBJ2-1; 8 bases fit TRBD2. Trimming removed 3 bases from V and 2 bases from J; junction bases left unmatched: 6. CDR3 length: 16 amino acids. CDR1 SGHTA and CDR2 FQGNSA come from the germline V gene. CDR3 nucleotides: TGTGCCAGCAGCTTGTATAGCGGGATCACCTACAATGAGCAGTTCTTC. It codes for CASSLYSGITYNEQFF.

The chain is built from TRBV28 and TRBJ2-7; D remains unclear. CDR3 size: 13 residues. Germline CDR1 and CDR2: MDHEN and SYDVKM. V gave up 4 bases and J gave up 2 bases, with 9 bases separating them. The CDR3: CASSSGVTYEQYF. CDR3 in DNA: TGTGCCAGCAGTTCAGGCGTCACCTACGAGCAGTACTTC.

This clonotype was counted a few times. This chain links TRBV6-2 or TRBV6-3 with TRBJ2-2; TRBD2 matches at 9 bases. This CDR3 region has 17 residues. Trimming at V came to 5 bases and at J to 4 bases, leaving 11 bases not matched to a gene. Germline V gives CDR1 MNHEY, CDR2 SVGEGT. The CDR3 DNA is TGTGCCAGCAGTCTAAGTAGCGGGGGACCCGGCACCGGGGAGCTGTTTTTT. It translates to CASSLSSGGPGTGELFF.

Many counts were recorded for this clonotype. The chain carries TRBV7-2 and TRBJ1-2; D is uncertain. The CDR3 sequence is 14 residues long. Germline CDR1 is SGHTA and CDR2 is FQGNSA. The V gene lost 2 bases and the J gene lost 4 bases, with 11 bases spanning the gap. This CDR3 is CASSLLGLPYGYTF. CDR3 bases: TGTGCCAGCAGCTTACTGGGTCTCCCCTATGGCTACACCTTC.

CDR3 residues: CASSQPSGSFETQYF. The CDR3 region has the DNA TGCGCCAGCAGCCAACCAAGCGGGAGTTTCGAGACCCAGTACTTC. The chain links TRBV4-3 to TRBJ2-5, with 8 bases fitting TRBD2. This CDR3 region has 15 residues. CDR1 is LGHNA, CDR2 YSLEER, per germline. With 2 bases clipped from V and 5 bases from J, the junction kept 7 bases outside the gene matches.

The chain uses TRBV11-2 and TRBJ2-1; 9 positions agree with TRBD2. The J segment lost 9 bases and the V segment lost 5 bases, leaving 17 bases of the junction unmatched. Looked up from germline, CDR1 is SGHAT and CDR2 is FQNNGV. The CDR3 is 17 residues long. CDR3 DNA: TGTGCCAGCAGCAATCGGGCAGCTAGCGGGGTAAGGGGTGAGCAGTTCTTC. This encodes CASSNRAASGVRGEQFF.

V gene TRBV11-3 combines with J gene TRBJ1-1, with D perhaps TRBD1 (6 bases). The CDR3 is 14 residues long. Trimming left V 7 bases short and J 0 bases short, with 12 bases between. CDR1 and CDR2 from the germline V gene are SGHNT and YENEEA. The CDR3 sequence is CASTRTALNTEAFF. DNA for the CDR3: TGTGCCAGCACCCGGACAGCCCTGAACACTGAAGCTTTCTTT.

The genes are TRBV5-1 and TRBJ2-3; 7 nucleotides agree with TRBD2. Unmatched junction bases numbered 8, after V lost 2 bases and J lost 2 bases. The length of the CDR3 is 16 residues. Germline CDR1 reads SGHRS; CDR2 reads YFSETQ. In nucleotides, the CDR3 is TGCGCCAGCAGCTTCCGCGGGGGTGAAACCACAGATACGCAGTATTTT. It yields the protein CASSFRGGETTDTQYF.

This clonotype appeared many times. J is TRBJ1-5 and V is TRBV12-3 or TRBV12-4, with D perhaps TRBD1 (5 bases). The CDR3 is made up of 15 amino acids. Trimming stripped 6 bases from V and 3 bases from J, with 15 bases between. The CDR3 coding sequence is TGTGCCAGCAGCTGGGGGAGGACAAACAATCAGCCCCAGCATTTT. Encoded protein: CASSWGRTNNQPQHF.

Only a few counts were recorded for this clonotype. The chain is built from TRBV7-2 and TRBJ1-2; D gene unclear. Looked up from germline, CDR1 is SGHTA and CDR2 is FQGNSA. V lost 3 bases and J 7 bases, leaving 9 bases between the germline ends. The CDR3 length is 12 residues. CDR3 nucleotides: TGTGCCAGCAGCTTTGACATGGGTGGCTACACCTTC. This codes for CASSFDMGGYTF.

This clonotype was counted at least ten times. V usage is TRBV7-8 and J usage is TRBJ2-1, with 8 bases identical to TRBD2. V dropped 5 bases and J dropped 9; count of bases not matched to a gene: 3. The CDR3 runs to 12 residues. Germline V lookup: CDR1 SGHVS, CDR2 FQNEAQ. The CDR3 nucleotides are TGTGCCAGCAGCCACGCGGGGGGTGAGCAGTTCTTC. It is translated as CASSHAGGEQFF. The full variable domain, in which reference TRBV7-8 and TRBJ2-1 provide the parts outside the CDR3, is GAGVSQSPRYKVAKRGQDVALRCDPISGHVSLFWYQQALGQGPEFLTYFQNEAQLDKSGLPSDRFFAERPEGSVSTLKIQRTQQEDSAVYLCASSHAGGEQFFGPGTRLTVL.

This clonotype came up many times. The CDR3 DNA is TGTGCCGCGTGGGAATACACCGGGGAGCTGTTTTTT. Translation: CAAWEYTGELFF. The chain recombines TRBV7-2 with TRBJ2-2; no clear D. CDR1 is SGHTA and CDR2 is FQGNSA in the germline V gene. V was clipped by 11 bases and J by 3 bases, with 10 bases between them. The CDR3 runs 12 residues.

This clonotype was picked up many times. The V gene is TRBV7-8, the J gene TRBJ1-4, with D possibly TRBD1 on 5 matching bases. This CDR3 is built from 15 residues. V lost 4 bases to trimming and J lost 8 bases, with 17 bases between them. Germline-derived CDR1 and CDR2 are SGHVS and FQNEAQ. In nucleotides, the CDR3 is TGTGCCAGCAGCTCTAGGCTGGGGCGAATAGAAAAACTGTTTTTT. Its protein is CASSSRLGRIEKLFF.

The J gene is TRBJ2-5, the V gene TRBV27, with TRBD2 matching 13 bases. The CDR3 is 18 amino acids. Trimming removed 11 bases from V and 4 bases from J; junction bases left unmatched: 19. Germline V gene data show CDR1 as MNHEY and CDR2 as SMNVEV (reference sequence). The CDR3 loop reads CAASKSAQGLAGRETQYF. CDR3 sequence (DNA): TGTGCCGCCAGCAAAAGTGCACAGGGACTAGCGGGACGAGAGACCCAGTACTTC.

This clonotype was recorded at least ten times. The chain combines TRBV19 with TRBJ2-7, with 7 bases that match TRBD2. Germline values: CDR1 LNHDA, CDR2 SQIVND (reference sequence). The V segment lost 6 bases and the J segment 1 base; nucleotides outside the gene matches: 9. The CDR3 length is 15 residues. The CDR3 bases are TGTGCCAGTAGGGATCTGGCCGGGGGGTCCTACGAGCAGTACTTC. It specifies CASRDLAGGSYEQYF.

This clonotype has at least ten counts. The V call is TRBV12-3 or TRBV12-4, the J call TRBJ2-1, with TRBD2 as a possible D gene (5 bases). This CDR3 spans 15 amino acids. Trimming pared 7 bases from V and 0 bases from J, leaving 13 bases between. The CDR3 spells CASTHAGGSYNEQFF. The CDR3 coding sequence is TGTGCCAGCACGCACGCCGGAGGCTCCTACAATGAGCAGTTCTTC.

At least ten counts were recorded for this clonotype. In nucleotides, the CDR3 is TGTGCCAGCAGCGCCGTGGGACAGGGATTACGTTACGAGCAGTACTTC. Its protein product is CASSAVGQGLRYEQYF. The chain employs TRBV11-2 and TRBJ2-7, with 9 bases fitting TRBD1. The V gene's germline CDR1 is SGHAT and CDR2 FQNNGV. The CDR3 covers 16 residues. Trimming took 5 bases from V and 4 from J; bases not matched to a gene: 12. Using reference TRBV11-2 and TRBJ2-7 for the parts outside the CDR3, the full variable domain is EAGVAQSPRYKIIEKRQSVAFWCNPISGHATLYWYQQILGQGPKLLIQFQNNGVVDDSQLPKDRFSAERLKGVDSTLKIQPAKLEDSAVYLCASSAVGQGLRYEQYFGPGTRLTVT.

This clonotype showed up just a few times. V and J are TRBV7-9 and TRBJ2-1; TRBD2 agrees at 8 bases. Germline V lookup: CDR1 SEHNR, CDR2 FQNEAQ (reference sequence). The CDR3 has 16 amino acids. The J segment lost 4 bases and the V segment lost 0 bases, leaving 5 bases of the junction unmatched. The CDR3 DNA follows: TGTGCCAGCAGCTTAGCAAGCGGGAGTTTGTACAATGAGCAGTTCTTC. This sequence encodes CASSLASGSLYNEQFF.

This clonotype was observed at least ten times. The chain recombines TRBV12-3 or TRBV12-4 with TRBJ2-2, with a possible D match to TRBD1 (5 bases). The CDR3 contains 13 residues. Trimming shortened V by 6 bases and J by 4 bases, and 9 bases separated the two germline ends. The CDR3 here is CASSLGVTGELFF. CDR3 DNA sequence: TGTGCCAGCAGCCTAGGGGTCACCGGGGAGCTGTTTTTT.

V gene TRBV29-1 combines with J gene TRBJ2-1, with a weak D call TRBD1 (6 bases). V lost 8 bases to trimming and J lost 1 base, with 12 bases between them. The CDR3 spans 13 residues. Germline CDR1 reads SQVTM; CDR2 reads ANQGSEA. CDR3 in amino acids: CSTGRGSYNEQFF. In DNA form, the CDR3 reads TGCAGCACAGGTAGGGGGTCCTACAATGAGCAGTTCTTC.